What follows are 14 T cell receptor beta chains derived from one specimen sequenced in a study of graft-versus-host responses after intestinal transplantation. No antigen has been assigned to these receptors. This table comes from immunoSEQ multiplex PCR, and its TCRdb copy is limited to in-frame clones, with some not included. The data contain over 100,000 clones, about 93% of them singletons. This specimen was unstimulated CD4+ T cells sorted from spleen or lymph node cells, taken before intestinal transplant. Receptor source: a human donor who received an intestinal transplant.

The DNA of the CDR3 is TGTGCCAGCAGTGACCCCTTACAGGGGATGAGCACTGAAGCTTTCTTT. This encodes CASSDPLQGMSTEAFF. The chain has TRBV2 and TRBJ1-1; 7 nucleotides agree with TRBD1. Per germline, CDR1 SNHLY and CDR2 FYNNEI. The length of the CDR3 is 16 residues. V trimming: 3 bases; J trimming: 4 bases; junction bases outside the gene matches: 11.

This clone was seen once. J is TRBJ2-7 and V is TRBV29-1, with TRBD2 identical over 7 bases. This CDR3 has 15 amino acids. The ends lost 6 bases at V and 5 bases at J; junction bases unmatched: 16. CDR1 SQVTM and CDR2 ANQGSEA come from the germline V gene. DNA for the CDR3: TGCAGCGTCGCCCCCGGGTCGGGGGGTCGCCACGAGCAGTACTTC. Its protein is CSVAPGSGGRHEQYF.

Of note for this clone: One end of the junction fails to match germline, which may point to a read error. The gene calls are TRBV7-7 and TRBJ2-5; D is unresolved. CDR1 and CDR2 (germline): SSHAT, FNYEAQ (reference sequence). This CDR3 region has 13 residues. The CDR3 sequence: CASSRAPQETQYF. CDR3 nucleotide sequence: TGTGCTAGCAGCCGGGCCCCCCAAGAGACCCAGTACTTC.

The V and J genes are TRBV10-3 and TRBJ1-1; a weak D match, TRBD1 (5 bases). Germline assignment: CDR1 ENHRY and CDR2 SYGVKD. CDR3 length equals 12 residues. V shed 5 bases and J shed 4 bases, with 8 bases lying between them. The CDR3 loop reads CAISRQSTEAFF. CDR3 DNA: TGTGCCATCAGTAGACAGAGCACTGAAGCTTTCTTT.

V and J are TRBV6-1 and TRBJ2-1; D tentatively fits TRBD1 or TRBD2 (5 bases each). This CDR3 has 14 amino acids. CDR1 and CDR2 (germline): MNHNS, SASEGT. Trimming removed 8 bases from V and 0 bases from J, with 11 bases in between. CDR3 amino acids: CASPRGSSYNEQFF. CDR3 nucleotides: TGTGCCAGCCCGAGGGGAAGCTCCTACAATGAGCAGTTCTTC.

CDR3 amino acids: CASSLLAGGYNEQFF. The CDR3 DNA is TGTGCCAGCAGCCTGCTAGCGGGAGGCTACAATGAGCAGTTCTTC. This chain links TRBV7-3 with TRBJ2-1; 11 positions match TRBD2. Trimming removed 5 bases from V and 3 bases from J; junction bases left unmatched: 3. The CDR3 extends over 15 amino acids. The germline gives CDR1 SGHTA, CDR2 FQGTGA. The entire variable domain, with the rest obtained from reference TRBV7-3 and TRBJ2-1, is as follows: GAGVSQTPSNKVTEKGKYVELRCDPISGHTALYWYRQSLGQGPEFLIYFQGTGAADDSGLPNDRFFAVRPEGSVSTLKIQRTERGDSAVYLCASSLLAGGYNEQFFGPGTRLTVL.

The rearrangement uses TRBV6-6 and TRBJ2-7; 12 bases fit TRBD2. The CDR3 consists of 15 residues. V was pared by 6 bases and J by 2 bases, with 5 bases of the junction left unmatched. In germline, CDR1 is MNHNY, CDR2 SVGAGI (reference sequence). The CDR3 reads CASSARTSGAYEQYF. The DNA of the CDR3 is TGTGCCAGCAGCGCGAGGACTAGCGGGGCCTACGAGCAGTACTTC.

The chain is built from TRBV4-2 and TRBJ2-2; tentatively, D is TRBD2 (6 bases). This CDR3 has 12 residues. Germline-derived CDR1 and CDR2 are LGHNA and YNFKEQ. V gave up 7 bases and J gave up 8 bases, with 11 bases separating them. The CDR3 region has the DNA TGTGCCAGCACTATAGCGGCGGGGGAGCTGTTTTTT. The encoded protein is CASTIAAGELFF.

This rearrangement joins TRBV6-1 to TRBJ1-5; D is uncertain. The CDR3 length is 12 residues. Germline V lookup: CDR1 MNHNS, CDR2 SASEGT. The V and J ends lost 3 bases and 3 bases respectively, with 3 bases between them. The CDR3 DNA sequence: TGTGCCAGCAGTGACCCCAATCAGCCCCAGCATTTT. Translating it yields CASSDPNQPQHF.

This chain joins TRBV2 and TRBJ2-3, with D hard to call. The CDR3 sequence is 11 residues long. In germline, CDR1 is SNHLY, CDR2 FYNNEI. With 4 bases removed from V and 2 bases from J, the gap between germline ends came to 1 base. The CDR3, as DNA: TGTGCCAGCAGTGTCACAGATACGCAGTATTTT. Its protein is CASSVTDTQYF.

Concerning this clone: The DNA is left out, because the CDR3 cannot be placed on it with certainty; the CDR3 is given as TCRdb lists it. CDR3 amino acids: CASTSADTQYF. The chain links TRBV19 to TRBJ2-3; TRBD2, the table's D call, lacks a check against the DNA. Germline assignment: CDR1 LNHDA and CDR2 SQIVND (reference sequence). The CDR3 has 11 amino acids, counting both end residues.

V is TRBV25-1 and J is TRBJ2-1; 8 bases are shared with TRBD2. Germline V gives CDR1 MGHDK, CDR2 SYGVNS. This CDR3 region has 17 residues. Trimming at V came to 1 base and at J to 8 bases, leaving 13 bases not matched to a gene. CDR3 coding DNA: TGTGCCAGCAGTGAATCACGACTAGCGACTTCACCCGATGAGCAGTTCTTC. Protein sequence: CASSESRLATSPDEQFF.

The V call is TRBV12-5, the J call TRBJ2-1; the match to TRBD2 covers 12 bases. CDR1 and CDR2 (germline): LGHNT, FRNRAP. This CDR3 is 15 amino acids long. Losses at the gene ends were 5 bases for V and 3 bases for J; bases not matched to a gene: 2. CDR3 bases: TGTGCTAGTGGTCGGACTAGCGGGGTCTACAATGAGCAGTTCTTC. Protein sequence: CASGRTSGVYNEQFF.

This sequence joins TRBV7-8 and TRBJ2-4, with D unclear. Germline CDR1 and CDR2: SGHVS and FQNEAQ. V was cut by 1 base and J by 6 bases, with 7 bases left in between. The CDR3 is made up of 13 amino acids. The CDR3 spells CASSLVGLNIQYF. For the CDR3, the DNA is TGTGCCAGCAGCTTAGTAGGGTTAAACATTCAGTACTTC.